This T cell receptor beta chain was identified in a study of cytotoxic CD8 clonotypes in ibrutinib-treated CLL. The overall study: Results showed about 25 partial and 2 complete responses; following median 68 months, approximately 15 remained remitted, about 12 advanced.

This clone appeared a single time. Its antigen remains unknown. In germline, CDR1 is SGHTA, CDR2 FQGNSA. Between the trimmed V and J ends, which lost 7 bases and 3 bases, there was a span of 16 bases. This CDR3 is 15 amino acids long. Libraries were prepared by immunoSEQ multiplex PCR; TCRdb keeps only in-frame clonotypes and omits some of them. This table holds 300,000 or so clones, roughly 67% found once. The study, taken as a whole, reports: Baseline levels of clonality went above those of age-matched healthy donors and moved with circulating CD8+ T-cell counts. The clonality went up when patients responded to ibrutinib and dropped back toward baseline at progression. Stable or contracted on treatment, public clonotypes were also uncommon.

Sequences were derived from PBMCs, sampled after 36 months of ibrutinib treatment. This sequence originates from a human donor with chronic lymphocytic leukemia. This chain links TRBV7-2 with TRBJ2-1; D might be TRBD1 (5 bases). The CDR3 sequence is CASTLRQGGYNEQFF. In DNA, the CDR3 is TGTGCCAGCACCCTTAGGCAGGGTGGCTACAATGAGCAGTTCTTC.